This entry describes one TCR beta chain. The CDR3 totals 14 residues. In germline, CDR1 is LGHNA, CDR2 YNFKEQ. V lost 3 bases and J lost 8; bases outside the gene matches: 9. Ages ranged from roughly 18 to 95 years, with residence in 24 US areas. Cohort 3 donors were reported recovered after two negative PCRs, clearance, or symptom resolution. The data were produced by immunoSEQ multiplex PCR, yet TCRdb's version contains in-frame clones alone and is incomplete. The table shows hundreds of thousands of clones, with 70% to 90% occurring only once. This sample is part of a study of blood T cell repertoires in COVID-19. Study details: Nucleic acid was either cDNA or gDNA, and it came from T cells, B-cell-depleted T cells, or PBMCs.

The sequencing input was PBMCs or T cells enriched from blood (not recorded which). The source of this sequence is a man aged 30 to 39 who had recovered from COVID-19. The chain recombines TRBV4-2 with TRBJ1-2; 7 bases fit TRBD1. CDR3: CASSQVGQVGGYTF. CDR3 coding DNA: TGTGCCAGCAGCCAGGTTGGACAGGTGGGCGGCTACACCTTC.